Listed below are T cell receptor beta chains from one sample, sequenced in a study of T cells after yellow fever vaccination. One entry per CDR3 protein, called by TCRdb with MiXCR from the 5' RACE reads. In the table there are some 99,000 distinct CDR3 sequences, roughly 6% of which are singletons. The sample here was CD8+ T cells sorted from PBMCs, taken 10 days after the yellow fever booster vaccination. These receptors originate from a man in his late teens or twenties who received the YFV17D yellow fever vaccine. The conserved cysteine and the conserved F or W are not part of the CDR3 here. Clone size is stated in some rows and not others, as once, few, many or a class when expanded.

TRBJ1-4	TRBV7-9	few	ASSPTGANEKLF
TRBJ1-2	TRBV7-9	few	ASSYGGGYYGYT
TRBJ2-1	TRBV19	many	ASSIGGLAVEQF
-	TRBV4-1	-	ASSPIGRAITQH
TRBJ2-1	TRBV30	few	AWSRASGGSEQF
TRBJ1-1	TRBV12-3/TRBV12-4	-	ASSLGQGGTEAF
TRBJ2-7	TRBV10-3	many	AIRSGTGGYEQY
TRBJ2-1	TRBV20-1	few	SARKSGEGHEQF
TRBJ2-1	TRBV19	-	ASSIIERTDHSYNEQF
TRBJ2-5	TRBV9	few	ASTERGTQETQY
TRBJ1-5	TRBV19	few	ASSRLRVSNQPQH
TRBJ2-7	TRBV19	few	ASNVLYGGSYEQY
TRBJ2-1	TRBV5-5	-	ASSSPAGGPWNEQF
TRBJ2-1	TRBV4-1	few	ASSQVARDGEQF
TRBJ2-1	TRBV11-3	few	ASSFSGGAYNEQF
TRBJ2-7	TRBV5-1	few	ASTPLGINSYEQY
TRBJ2-2	TRBV7-8	many	ASSLGGNTGELF
TRBJ2-1	TRBV9	-	ASSVAGTGSPEQF
TRBJ1-6	TRBV7-3	few	ASSLGSGAGSPLH
TRBJ1-1	TRBV19	many	ASRTGGTEAF
TRBJ2-3	TRBV15	many	ATSRRTADTQY
TRBJ1-1	TRBV4-1	many	ASSQTGGNTEAF
TRBJ1-1	TRBV4-1	few	ASGVGTEAF
TRBJ2-3	TRBV5-1	many	ASSVYPHLGDTQY
TRBJ2-2	TRBV12-5	-	ASVTDRGAGELF
TRBJ1-1	TRBV5-1	many	ASSPIRGHTEAF
TRBJ2-3	TRBV5-1	-	ASSLAKLAGGTDTQY
TRBJ1-3	TRBV2	few	ASSEWRSNTIY